The clone carrying this TCR beta chain was seen a few times. The sample belongs to a study of patients and donors after allogeneic stem cell transplantation. The CDR3 has 15 amino acids. Trimming shortened V by 0 bases and J by 3 bases, and 11 bases separated the two germline ends. Germline CDR1 and CDR2: MGHRA and YSYEKL. TCRdb analysed the RT-PCR reads with MiXCR anew, one entry per CDR3 protein. The repertoire has some 230,000 distinct CDR3 sequences, 12% to 15% of them found once; the top ten carry 11%. The source is a human donor who was either an allogeneic HSCT recipient or a stem cell or donor lymphocyte infusion donor (not recorded which). It is not recorded whose cells these are; they may come from a transplant donor. J is TRBJ1-1 and V is TRBV4-1; D is unclear. Sequenced input: blood, either unsorted or a sorted T cell fraction (not recorded which). The CDR3 sequence: CASSQDPGGYTEAFF. CDR3 DNA sequence: TGCGCCAGCAGCCAAGATCCGGGCGGATACACTGAAGCTTTCTTT.